Shown below are 9 T cell receptor beta chains from a single sample sequenced in a study. In TCRdb, the RT-PCR reads were re-called with MiXCR into one record per CDR3 protein. This table has approximately 720,000 distinct CDR3 sequences, approximately 15% appearing once. The specimen sequenced was memory CD4+ T cells from blood. Receptor source: a female donor in good health, serving as a healthy control.

The CDR3 here is CASSQQFMNTEAFF. CDR3 DNA: TGTGCCAGCAGCCAACAGTTTATGAACACTGAAGCTTTCTTT. The chain has TRBV6-5 and TRBJ1-1; D unclear. CDR3 length equals 14 residues. V was trimmed by 6 bases and J by 0 bases, leaving 11 bases between them. CDR1 is MNHEY, CDR2 SVGAGI, per germline.

V and J are TRBV9 and TRBJ2-3, with no clear D. CDR3 length: 12 residues. CDR1 SGDLS and CDR2 YYNGEE come from the germline V gene. V gave up 4 bases and J gave up 7 bases, with 10 bases separating them. As DNA, the CDR3 is TGTGCCAGCAGCCCCTACCCCAATACGCAGTATTTT. Translation: CASSPYPNTQYF.

This clonotype came up many times. The V and J genes are TRBV29-1 and TRBJ1-2; TRBD1 is a possible D gene (5 bases). The germline gives CDR1 SQVTM, CDR2 ANQGSEA. The CDR3 consists of 14 residues. Trimming took off 4 bases at V and 4 bases at J, with 16 bases between the two ends. CDR3 loop: CSVVSGHEGYGYTF. The CDR3, as DNA: TGCAGCGTTGTATCCGGACACGAAGGCTATGGCTACACCTTC.

The V and J genes are TRBV3-1 and TRBJ1-2; D gene ambiguous. The CDR3 runs 14 residues. Germline V gives CDR1 LGHDT, CDR2 YNNKEL (reference sequence). V lost 3 bases and J lost 2, with 10 bases in between. The CDR3 here is CASSQRTQNYGYTF. In DNA form, the CDR3 reads TGTGCCAGCAGCCAGAGAACTCAGAACTATGGCTACACCTTC.

There are many counts of this clonotype. V and J are TRBV27 and TRBJ2-7; the D gene could be TRBD1 or TRBD2 (6 bases each). This CDR3 region has 13 residues. Trimming left V 5 bases short and J 11 bases short, with 19 bases between. CDR1 and CDR2 (germline): MNHEY, SMNVEV (reference sequence). The CDR3 reads CASSPSQGRREYF. The CDR3 DNA reads as TGTGCCAGCAGTCCATCACAGGGTCGGAGGGAGTACTTC.

This clonotype turned up a few times. This rearrangement joins TRBV2 to TRBJ2-5; 9 bases are shared with TRBD1. Unmatched junction bases numbered 3, after V lost 0 bases and J lost 4 bases. CDR1 SNHLY and CDR2 FYNNEI come from the germline V gene. The CDR3 is 15 residues long. CDR3 amino acids: CASSEALGQGETQYF. CDR3 nucleotide sequence: TGTGCCAGCAGTGAAGCCTTGGGACAGGGAGAGACCCAGTACTTC.

This clonotype was recorded a few times. The genes are TRBV4-3 and TRBJ2-1, with a weak D call TRBD1 (5 bases). The CDR3 is 16 amino acids. The V and J ends lost 0 bases and 0 bases respectively, with 9 bases between them. Germline V gene lookup returns CDR1 LGHNA and CDR2 YSLEER. CDR3 nucleotide sequence: TGCGCCAGCAGCCAAGATAACAGGCTCTCCTACAATGAGCAGTTCTTC. Amino acid sequence: CASSQDNRLSYNEQFF.

The chain uses TRBV28 and TRBJ2-5; D is possibly TRBD2 (5 bases). CDR3 length: 15 amino acids. In germline, CDR1 is MDHEN, CDR2 SYDVKM. The V and J ends lost 6 bases and 4 bases respectively, with 18 bases between them. CDR3 in amino acids: CASSLGLLAGETQYF. The CDR3 nucleotides are TGTGCCAGCAGCCTAGGACTCCTGGCGGGAGAGACCCAGTACTTC.

This clonotype has at least ten counts. CDR3 residues: CSVGQERTEAFF. Here the CDR3 DNA reads TGCAGCGTAGGACAGGAGCGAACTGAAGCTTTCTTT. The chain couples TRBV29-1 to TRBJ1-1; TRBD1 aligns across 7 bases. Germline V gives CDR1 SQVTM, CDR2 ANQGSEA. J lost 5 bases, V lost 6 bases, and 6 bases had no gene match. The CDR3 length is 12 residues.